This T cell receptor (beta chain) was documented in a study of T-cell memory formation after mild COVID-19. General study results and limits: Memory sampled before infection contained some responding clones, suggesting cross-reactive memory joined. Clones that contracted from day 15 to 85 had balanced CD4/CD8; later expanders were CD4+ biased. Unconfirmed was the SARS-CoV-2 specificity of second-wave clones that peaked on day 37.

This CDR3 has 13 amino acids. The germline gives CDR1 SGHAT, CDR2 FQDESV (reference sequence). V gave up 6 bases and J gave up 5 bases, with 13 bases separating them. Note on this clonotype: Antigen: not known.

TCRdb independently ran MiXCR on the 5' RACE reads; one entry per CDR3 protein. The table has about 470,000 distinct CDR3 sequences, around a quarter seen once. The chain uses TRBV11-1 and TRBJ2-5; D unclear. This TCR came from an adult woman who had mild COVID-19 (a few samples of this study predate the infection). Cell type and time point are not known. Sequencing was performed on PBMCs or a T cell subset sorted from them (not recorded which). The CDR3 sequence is CASRTYKEETQYF. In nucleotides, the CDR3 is TGTGCCAGCAGAACCTACAAGGAGGAGACCCAGTACTTC.